Detailed here is one TCR beta chain. Its target is unknown. Among ophthalmopathy patients, the Clinical Activity Score reached at least 3, the NOSPECS grade reached at least 4, and duration remained under 3 months. Amplification of TCR beta CDR3 regions used RNA as the template. A first-round RT-PCR of the TCR CDR3 used the HTBI primer set. TCRdb re-called the multiplex PCR reads with MiXCR, one entry per CDR3 protein. The table has some 490,000 distinct CDR3 sequences, around a fifth seen once. The data belong to a study of T cells in Graves' hyperthyroidism and ophthalmopathy. The CDR3 length is 13 residues. In germline, CDR1 is SGDLS, CDR2 YYNGEE. V dropped 3 bases and J dropped 5 bases, with 11 bases sitting between them. Study-wide results and caveats: It was a median approximately 6.9 months before onset that the model predicted ophthalmopathy. A model using 13 V-J features told ophthalmopathy apart from stable hyperthyroidism. In blood, most of the thyroid clonotypes expanded above 0.001 were also present.

The chain joins TRBV9 to TRBJ1-1, with a possible D match to TRBD1 (6 bases). The sequencing input was blood. The TCR was taken from a woman aged 70-85 years with Graves' ophthalmopathy. In DNA form, the CDR3 reads TGTGCCAGCAGCGGCCAGGGGAAAACTGAAGCTTTCTTT. Protein product: CASSGQGKTEAFF.